Given below is one TCR beta chain in context. Its target antigen remains unknown. One base away there is no much larger clone; base qualities are not given. This entry belongs to a study of T cell responses to AZD1222 COVID-19 vaccine (dated by TCRdb to the early 2020s). For the wider study: AZD1222 recipients with second doses at about 4 weeks or about 12 weeks were pooled, because spike-specific TCR depth and breadth did not differ between schedules. TCR sequencing was performed for 230 to 250 trial participants, of whom about 200 were given two doses of AZD1222 and around 25 were given two doses of MenACWY control vaccine. Trial participants were enrolled by age into subgroups of 18-55, 56-69 and 70-plus years, and around 150, 29 and 61 TCR-sequenced participants, respectively, were included in these subgroups.

The CDR3 regions of human TCRbeta chains were analyzed by immunosequencing. As for how the authors treated the data: TCRs in the repertoires were matched against a reference library of SARS-CoV-2-specific TCRs that had been generated with the MIRA antigen-specificity platform. Breadth was defined as the fraction of unique TCRs that were SARS-CoV-2-associated. Depth was defined as the fraction of total T cells that were SARS-CoV-2-associated. Using the MIRA data, each spike-specific TCR was assigned both to the spike region to which the TCR was reactive and to a CD4 or CD8 class. Log10-transformed breadth and depth values were compared by one-way ANOVA with Sidak's multiple comparisons tests. The table was pulled from immuneACCESS by TCRdb, which kept in-frame rearrangements only. Such tables lose some clones; where checked, under half of the loss comes from unresolved V genes, and the rest has no known cause. The DNA gave D and trimming, while V, J and clone size come from that table. The sample table records 130,000 to 150,000 clones; 90% to 95% of these occur just once. Approximately 2% of the sample is held by the ten biggest clonotypes.

The sample's time point label is to be understood as: baseline before first vaccination. Samples from vaccinated people were obtained from the UK trials COV001 and COV002, which included a single-blind randomized controlled phase 2/3 trial of AZD1222 (ChAdOx1 nCoV-19) in healthy adults. For TCRbeta chain sequencing, PBMC samples from trial participants were taken at day 0 and at day 28 after the second dose. CDR1 MGHRA and CDR2 YSYEKL were looked up in the germline V gene. The CDR3 goes from the cysteine to the phenylalanine over 11 residues. Here the CDR3 DNA is all that survives: 33 bases in frame from base 1. Trimming removed 1 base from V and 4 bases from J, leaving 1 base between the germline ends. Results the study describes overall, beyond this receptor: After two AZD1222 doses, both the breadth and the depth of spike-specific TCRs were significantly higher than at day 0 and than in MenACWY recipients. Because no day 14 peak-response samples were available, the repertoires could be characterized only after the peak T cell response. Epitopes outside the regions mutated in the B.1.351 and B.1.1.7 variants were reportedly recognized by nearly half of the unique spike-specific TCRs. CD4 TCRs associated with the vaccine covered the entire spike protein, and the dominant responses were in regions 160-218 and 743-854. The 56-69-year group was small, and its depth increase did not reach significance, likely because of low power. Participants were mostly white British and included more females than males, and it was suggested by the authors that clonal diversity may have been underestimated. Conclusions about previously exposed vaccinees were limited because only a handful of AZD1222 recipients were SARS-CoV-2 seropositive at baseline.

This receptor was obtained from an adult in good health. The input for sequencing was peripheral blood, taken on day 0 of AZD1222 vaccination. The chain joins TRBV4-1 to TRBJ1-1; the D gene cannot be named for sure. The nucleotide sequence is given as TGCGCCAGCAGCCAAGCCACTGAAGCTTTCTTT. Its amino acids are CASSQATEAFF.